This TCR beta chain is from a study of blood T cell repertoires in COVID-19. Turning to the study itself: Acute and convalescent COVID-19 specimens originated in the United States, Italy and Spain. The cDNA or gDNA used as material had been derived from T cells, B-cell-depleted T cells, or PBMCs.

Trimming took off 5 bases at V and 0 bases at J, with 8 bases between the two ends. There are 14 residues in the CDR3. Germline lookup yields CDR1 LNHDA and CDR2 SQIVND (reference sequence). Authors' processing steps: Reference gene primer amplification gave nucleated cell count estimates. Assay: immunoSEQ multiplex PCR; the TCRdb copy retains only in-frame clones and omits some. V and J calls and clone size follow that table, whereas D and trimming were derived from the DNA. The sample shows around 82,000 clones, 90% of them seen only once. Sequencing was carried out using peripheral blood. This chain links TRBV19 with TRBJ2-1; the D gene is possibly TRBD1 (5 bases). The source of this sequence is a human donor in a cohort sampled during active COVID-19. In nucleotides, the CDR3 is TGTGCCAGTAGTGCCCAGGGCTCCTACAATGAGCAGTTCTTC. Translating it yields CASSAQGSYNEQFF.